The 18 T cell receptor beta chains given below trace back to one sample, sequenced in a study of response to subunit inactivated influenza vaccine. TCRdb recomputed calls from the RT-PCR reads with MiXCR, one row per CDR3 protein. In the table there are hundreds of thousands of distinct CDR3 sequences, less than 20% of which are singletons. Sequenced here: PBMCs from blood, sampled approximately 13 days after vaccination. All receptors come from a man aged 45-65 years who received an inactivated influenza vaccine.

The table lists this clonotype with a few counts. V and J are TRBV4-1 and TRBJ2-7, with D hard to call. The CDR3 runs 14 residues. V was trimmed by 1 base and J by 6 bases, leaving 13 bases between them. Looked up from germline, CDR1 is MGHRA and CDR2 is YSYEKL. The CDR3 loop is CASSQVLPSFEQYF. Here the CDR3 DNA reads TGCGCCAGCAGCCAAGTTCTTCCCAGTTTCGAGCAGTACTTC.

CDR3 loop: CASSFLDYQVNYNEQFF. The CDR3 DNA follows: TGCGCCAGCAGCTTCTTGGACTACCAGGTGAACTACAATGAGCAGTTCTTC. V is TRBV5-1 and J is TRBJ2-1; D may be TRBD2 (6 bases). Trimming removed 2 bases at V and 3 bases at J, with 18 bases between. Germline V gene sequence: CDR1 SGHRS, CDR2 YFSETQ. The CDR3 contains 17 residues.

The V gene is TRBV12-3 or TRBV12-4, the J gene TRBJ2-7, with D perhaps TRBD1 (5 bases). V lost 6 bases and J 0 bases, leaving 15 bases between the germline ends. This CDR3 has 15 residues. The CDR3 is CASSPRQSSSYEQYF. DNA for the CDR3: TGTGCCAGCAGCCCGAGACAGTCTAGCTCCTACGAGCAGTACTTC.

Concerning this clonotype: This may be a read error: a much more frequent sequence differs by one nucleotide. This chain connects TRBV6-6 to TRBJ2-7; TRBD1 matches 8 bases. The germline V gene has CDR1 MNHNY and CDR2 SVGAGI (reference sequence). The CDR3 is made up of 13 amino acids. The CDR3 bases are TGTGCCAGCAGTAAGGACAGGGCCTACGAGCACTACTTC. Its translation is CASSKDRAYEHYF.

CDR3 DNA sequence: TGTGCCAGTAGTATAGCCGGACGGGACGGTGGCTACACCTTC. Translated: CASSIAGRDGGYTF. The chain couples TRBV19 to TRBJ1-2; tentative D call: TRBD1 (5 bases). From germline, CDR1 is LNHDA and CDR2 SQIVND (reference sequence). Trimming left V 1 base short and J 7 bases short, with 13 bases between. This CDR3 contains 14 residues.

In DNA form, the CDR3 reads TGTGCCACCAGCGCGGACTACCTAAGCTCCTACAATGAGCAGTTCTTC. Amino acid sequence: CATSADYLSSYNEQFF. The V and J genes are TRBV15 and TRBJ2-1; D might be TRBD2 (6 bases). The germline V and J ends were trimmed by 5 bases and 0 bases, with 14 bases remaining between them. Germline assignment: CDR1 LNHNV and CDR2 YYDKDF (reference sequence). The CDR3 is made up of 16 amino acids.

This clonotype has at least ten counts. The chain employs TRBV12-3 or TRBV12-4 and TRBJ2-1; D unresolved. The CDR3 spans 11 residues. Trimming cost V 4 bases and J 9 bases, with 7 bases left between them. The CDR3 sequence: CASSSGIEQFF. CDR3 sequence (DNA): TGTGCCAGCAGTTCAGGTATTGAGCAGTTCTTC.

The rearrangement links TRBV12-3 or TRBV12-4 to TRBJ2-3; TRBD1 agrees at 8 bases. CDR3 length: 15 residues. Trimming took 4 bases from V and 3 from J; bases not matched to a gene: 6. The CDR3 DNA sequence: TGTGCCAGCAGTTGGGGACAGGCGGGAACAGATACGCAGTATTTT. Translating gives CASSWGQAGTDTQYF.

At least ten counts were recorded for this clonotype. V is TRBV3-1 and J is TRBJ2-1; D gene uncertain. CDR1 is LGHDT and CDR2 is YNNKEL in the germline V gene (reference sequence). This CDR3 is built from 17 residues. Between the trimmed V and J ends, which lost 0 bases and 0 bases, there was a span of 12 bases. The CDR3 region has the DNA TGTGCCAGCAGCCAAGATGAGGAGCCAGGCTCCTACAATGAGCAGTTCTTC. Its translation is CASSQDEEPGSYNEQFF.

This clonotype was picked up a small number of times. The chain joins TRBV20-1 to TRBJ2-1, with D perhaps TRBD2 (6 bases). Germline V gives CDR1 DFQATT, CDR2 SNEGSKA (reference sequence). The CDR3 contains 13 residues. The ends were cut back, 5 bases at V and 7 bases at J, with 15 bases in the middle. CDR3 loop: CSAGGTGRNEQFF. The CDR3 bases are TGCAGTGCTGGGGGGACGGGGCGGAATGAGCAGTTCTTC.

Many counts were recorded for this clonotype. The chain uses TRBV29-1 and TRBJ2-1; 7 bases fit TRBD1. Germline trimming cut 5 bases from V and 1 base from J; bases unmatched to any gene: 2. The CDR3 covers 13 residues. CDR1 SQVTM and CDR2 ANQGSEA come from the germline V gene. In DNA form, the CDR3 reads TGCAGCGTTAGGGGGCCGTCCTACAATGAGCAGTTCTTC. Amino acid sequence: CSVRGPSYNEQFF.

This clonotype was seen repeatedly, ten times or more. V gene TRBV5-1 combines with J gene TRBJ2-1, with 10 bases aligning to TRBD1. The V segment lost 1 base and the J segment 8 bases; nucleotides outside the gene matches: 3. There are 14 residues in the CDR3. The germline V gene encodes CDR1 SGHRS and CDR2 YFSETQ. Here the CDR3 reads CASSLSGTGDEQFF. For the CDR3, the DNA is TGCGCCAGCAGCTTGTCGGGGACAGGGGATGAGCAGTTCTTC.

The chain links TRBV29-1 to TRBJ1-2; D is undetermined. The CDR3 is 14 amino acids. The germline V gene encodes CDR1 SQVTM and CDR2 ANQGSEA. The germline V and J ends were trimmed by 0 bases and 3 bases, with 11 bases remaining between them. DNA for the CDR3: TGCAGCGTTGAAGATCCGGCGACCTACTATGGCTACACCTTC. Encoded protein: CSVEDPATYYGYTF. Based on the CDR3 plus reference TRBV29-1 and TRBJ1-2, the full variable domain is SAVISQKPSRDICQRGTSLTIQCQVDSQVTMMFWYRQQPGQSLTLIATANQGSEATYESGFVIDKFPISRPNLTFSTLTVSNMSPEDSSIYLCSVEDPATYYGYTFGSGTRLTVV.

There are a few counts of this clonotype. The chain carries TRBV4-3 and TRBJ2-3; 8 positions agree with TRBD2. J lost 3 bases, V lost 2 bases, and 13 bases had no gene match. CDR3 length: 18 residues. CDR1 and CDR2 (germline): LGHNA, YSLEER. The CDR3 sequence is CASSQPPAGGGTTDTQYF. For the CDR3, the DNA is TGCGCCAGCAGCCAACCCCCCGCGGGGGGCGGTACGACAGATACGCAGTATTTT.

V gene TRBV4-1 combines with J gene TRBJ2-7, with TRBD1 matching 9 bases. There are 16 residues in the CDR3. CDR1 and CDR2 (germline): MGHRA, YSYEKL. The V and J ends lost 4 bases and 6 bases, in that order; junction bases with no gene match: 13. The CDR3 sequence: CASSRGQGGGALEQYF. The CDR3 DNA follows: TGCGCCAGCAGCCGGGGACAGGGAGGTGGTGCTCTCGAGCAGTACTTC.

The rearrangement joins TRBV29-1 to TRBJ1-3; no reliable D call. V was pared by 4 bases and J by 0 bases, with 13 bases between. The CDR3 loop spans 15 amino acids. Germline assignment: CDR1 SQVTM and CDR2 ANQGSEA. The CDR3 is CSVGTGPNSGNTIYF. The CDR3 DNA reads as TGCAGCGTTGGAACCGGGCCCAACTCTGGAAACACCATATATTTT.

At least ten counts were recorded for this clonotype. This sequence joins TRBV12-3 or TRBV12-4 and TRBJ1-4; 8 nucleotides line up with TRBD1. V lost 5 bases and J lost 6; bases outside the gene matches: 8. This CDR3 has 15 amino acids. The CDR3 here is CASSTRQGYYEKLFF. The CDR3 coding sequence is TGTGCCAGCAGTACCAGACAGGGGTACTATGAAAAACTGTTTTTT.

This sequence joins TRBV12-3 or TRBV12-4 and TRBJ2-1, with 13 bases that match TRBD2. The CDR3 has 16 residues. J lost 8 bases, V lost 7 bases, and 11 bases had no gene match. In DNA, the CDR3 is TGTGCCAGCAATATTCGGACTAGCGGGAGTTTCGATGAGCAGTTCTTC. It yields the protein CASNIRTSGSFDEQFF.